This TCR beta chain came from a study of blood T cell repertoires in COVID-19. Trimming removed 6 bases from V and 7 bases from J, with 18 bases in between. Germline V gene lookup returns CDR1 KGHSH and CDR2 LQKENI. This CDR3 has 14 amino acids. Only in-frame clones appear in the TCRdb table, and some are missing; sequencing was by immunoSEQ multiplex PCR. The data show nearly 250,000 clones, approximately 85% seen once. The specimen sequenced was peripheral blood. J is TRBJ2-5 and V is TRBV18, with a possible D match to TRBD2 (5 bases). This TCR came from an elderly woman with COVID-19, enrolled during active disease. The CDR3 DNA sequence: TGTGCCAGCTCTCCTGACCTCCCAGGAGGGACCCAGTACTTC. Its protein product is CASSPDLPGGTQYF.